One sample yielded the 30 T cell receptor beta chains listed below, sequenced in a study of T cells in Graves' hyperthyroidism and ophthalmopathy. Amplified TCR beta CDR3 regions came from RNA transcripts. First-round RT-PCR with HTBI primers amplified the TCR CDR3 region. TCRdb used MiXCR to reprocess the multiplex PCR reads, holding one entry per CDR3 protein. In the table there are a few hundred thousand distinct CDR3 sequences, 14% to 15% of which are singletons. The specimen was blood. Receptors were obtained from a woman aged 30 to 39 with Graves' hyperthyroidism.

The genes are TRBV18 and TRBJ2-5; TRBD1 is a possible D gene (6 bases). The V gene's germline CDR1 is KGHSH and CDR2 LQKENI. The V gene lost 2 bases and the J gene lost 4 bases, with 14 bases spanning the gap. This CDR3 comprises 15 residues. The CDR3 DNA reads TGTGCCAGCTCACCATGGGACACCTATGGAGAGACCCAGTACTTC. It codes for CASSPWDTYGETQYF.

This clonotype was counted many times. CDR3 in amino acids: CASSPHRGAEAFF. The CDR3 DNA is TGTGCCAGCAGCCCCCACCGCGGGGCTGAAGCTTTCTTT. The chain joins TRBV3-1 to TRBJ1-1; D gene ambiguous. Between the trimmed V and J ends, which lost 4 bases and 6 bases, there was a span of 12 bases. Germline V gene data show CDR1 as LGHDT and CDR2 as YNNKEL (reference sequence). This CDR3 spans 13 amino acids.

There are many counts of this clonotype. V gene TRBV5-1 combines with J gene TRBJ2-1; maybe TRBD2 (6 bases). Deletions cut 5 bases from V and 5 bases from J, with 11 bases between. The germline gives CDR1 SGHRS, CDR2 YFSETQ. There are 13 residues in the CDR3. CDR3: CASRTGTDNEQFF. The DNA of the CDR3 is TGCGCCAGCAGGACCGGGACTGACAATGAGCAGTTCTTC.

This clonotype was seen a few times. J is TRBJ1-2 and V is TRBV15, with 8 bases that match TRBD1. V shed 7 bases and J 2 bases; nucleotides not matched to a gene: 9. Germline CDR1 is LNHNV and CDR2 is YYDKDF (reference sequence). The CDR3 consists of 15 residues. DNA of the CDR3: TGTGCCACCAAACCGGGACAGGCGAACAACTATGGCTACACCTTC. Protein product: CATKPGQANNYGYTF.

The sample holds many counts of this clonotype. This rearrangement joins TRBV30 to TRBJ2-3; no reliable D call. V lost 0 bases to trimming and J lost 5 bases, with 6 bases between them. The CDR3 is made up of 12 amino acids. The germline V gene has CDR1 GTSNPN and CDR2 SVGIG (reference sequence). In DNA, the CDR3 is TGTGCCTGGAGTGTCGTCCAAGATACGCAGTATTTT. It yields the protein CAWSVVQDTQYF.

This sequence joins TRBV7-9 and TRBJ1-4; TRBD1 agrees at 7 bases. With V trimmed by 5 bases and J by 5 bases, 8 bases remained unmatched. The CDR3 runs to 15 residues. Germline loops: CDR1 SEHNR, CDR2 FQNEAQ (reference sequence). CDR3 DNA sequence: TGTGCCAGCAGCAAACCGGGACAGCAAAATGAAAAACTGTTTTTT. It yields the protein CASSKPGQQNEKLFF.

On this clonotype itself: One end of the junction is discordant with germline, which a read error may explain. This rearrangement joins TRBV2 to TRBJ2-1; no reliable D call. Per the germline V gene, CDR1 is SNHLY and CDR2 is FYNNEI. This CDR3 region has 14 residues. The CDR3 loop reads CASRGVVIYNEEFF. CDR3 nucleotides: TGTGCCAGCAGAGGAGTAGTGATATATAATGAGGAGTTCTTC.

This clonotype came up a few times. The V and J genes are TRBV10-3 and TRBJ2-2, with a possible D match to TRBD1 (6 bases). V was pared by 7 bases and J by 3 bases, with 15 bases between. This CDR3 contains 15 residues. CDR1 and CDR2 from the germline V gene are ENHRY and SYGVKD. The CDR3 sequence: CAIMDSRFHTGELFF. CDR3 bases: TGTGCCATCATGGACAGCCGTTTCCACACCGGGGAGCTGTTTTTT.

CDR3 sequence: CAWSGLAGAEQFF. As DNA, the CDR3 is TGTGCCTGGAGTGGACTAGCGGGAGCTGAGCAGTTCTTC. J is TRBJ2-1 and V is TRBV30; 12 nucleotides line up with TRBD2. Unmatched junction bases numbered 1, after V lost 1 base and J lost 9 bases. CDR3 length: 13 amino acids. From germline, CDR1 is GTSNPN and CDR2 SVGIG (reference sequence). Using reference TRBV30 and TRBJ2-1 for the parts outside the CDR3, the full variable domain is SQTIHQWPATLVQPVGSPLSLECTVEGTSNPNLYWYRQAAGRGLQLLFYSVGIGQISSEVPQNLSASRPQDRQFILSSKKLLLSDSGFYLCAWSGLAGAEQFFGPGTRLTVL.

This clonotype occurred many times. V is TRBV27 and J is TRBJ2-6; the match to TRBD1 covers 10 bases. J gave up 2 bases and V 5 bases, and 12 bases lay outside the gene matches. This CDR3 has 19 amino acids. Germline V lookup: CDR1 MNHEY, CDR2 SMNVEV (reference sequence). CDR3 in DNA: TGTGCCAGCAGTCCCATGCTGGGACAGGGGATCCCTGGGGCCAACGTCCTGACTTTC. Encoded protein: CASSPMLGQGIPGANVLTF. The full variable domain, completed using reference TRBV27 and TRBJ2-6, is EAQVTQNPRYLITVTGKKLTVTCSQNMNHEYMSWYRQDPGLGLRQIYYSMNVEVTDKGDVPEGYKVSRKEKRNFPLILESPSPNQTSLYFCASSPMLGQGIPGANVLTFGAGSRLTVL.

Turning to this clonotype: At one end, the junction sequence differs from germline, possibly due to a read error. This chain links TRBV28 with TRBJ2-7; D remains ambiguous. Germline V gives CDR1 MDHEN, CDR2 SYDVKM. The CDR3 contains 12 residues. This CDR3 reads CTSRNFLDEQYF. The CDR3 DNA is TGTACCAGCAGGAACTTTTTGGACGAGCAGTACTTC.

The gene calls are TRBV3-1 and TRBJ2-1; TRBD2 agrees at 7 bases. There are 11 residues in the CDR3. The V gene's germline CDR1 is LGHDT and CDR2 YNNKEL (reference sequence). V trimming: 4 bases; J trimming: 15 bases; junction bases outside the gene matches: 6. CDR3 nucleotides: TGTGCCAGCAGCCCTGGACTAGGAGTGTTCTTC. It specifies CASSPGLGVFF.

The gene calls are TRBV24-1 and TRBJ2-3; no clear D gene. This CDR3 is built from 15 residues. Germline values: CDR1 KGHDR, CDR2 SFDVKD. Trimming removed 1 base at V and 8 bases at J, with 15 bases between. In DNA form, the CDR3 reads TGTGCCACCAGTGATTTAGGGTCGGCAGGAGCTACGCAGTATTTT. Protein: CATSDLGSAGATQYF.

This clonotype was seen ten or more times. This chain connects TRBV11-2 to TRBJ2-1, with 8 positions matching TRBD2. The CDR3 runs to 15 residues. Germline V gene data show CDR1 as SGHAT and CDR2 as FQNNGV. With V trimmed by 4 bases and J by 4 bases, 6 bases remained unmatched. As DNA, the CDR3 is TGTGCCAGCAGCTCGGGGACTAGGCCGTACAATGAGCAGTTCTTC. This encodes CASSSGTRPYNEQFF.

CDR3 sequence (DNA): TGTGCCAGCAGTCCTACAGATCCCGGGCAGCCCCAGCATTTT. This sequence encodes CASSPTDPGQPQHF. The V and J genes are TRBV12-3 or TRBV12-4 and TRBJ1-5; no firm D call. CDR3 length: 14 amino acids. V was cut by 5 bases and J by 7 bases, with 15 bases left in between.

In this sample, this clonotype turned up a few times. The chain combines TRBV27 with TRBJ2-5, with D possibly matching TRBD2 (5 bases). This CDR3 comprises 15 residues. Germline V gene lookup returns CDR1 MNHEY and CDR2 SMNVEV (reference sequence). Trimming shortened V by 4 bases and J by 4 bases, and 16 bases separated the two germline ends. This CDR3 reads CASSSLTRTLETQYF. The CDR3 nucleotides read TGTGCCAGCAGTTCACTAACTAGGACTCTAGAGACCCAGTACTTC.

This chain connects TRBV24-1 to TRBJ2-3, with D tentatively TRBD1 (6 bases). This CDR3 has 14 amino acids. CDR1 and CDR2 from the germline V gene are KGHDR and SFDVKD. The V gene lost 3 bases and the J gene lost 5 bases, with 11 bases spanning the gap. For the CDR3, the DNA is TGTGCCACCAGTGATGGACAGCTCGGAGATACGCAGTATTTT. As protein: CATSDGQLGDTQYF.

There are many counts of this clonotype. The V gene is TRBV27, the J gene TRBJ1-1, with D tentatively TRBD1 (6 bases). Germline-derived CDR1 and CDR2 are MNHEY and SMNVEV (reference sequence). The CDR3 sequence is 19 residues long. Trimming stripped 6 bases from V and 9 bases from J, with 35 bases between. For the CDR3, the DNA is TGTGCCAGCAGCGGGCCGAAGGAGAGAATGGGGGCGGGACTCAAGAAAGCTTTCTTT. It yields the protein CASSGPKERMGAGLKKAFF.

The chain is built from TRBV7-2 and TRBJ2-5; D uncertain. V lost 2 bases to trimming and J lost 1 base, with 11 bases between them. The CDR3 length is 15 residues. Germline V gives CDR1 SGHTA, CDR2 FQGNSA. The CDR3 DNA sequence: TGTGCCAGCAGCTTATATTTTGGCACCCAAGAGACCCAGTACTTC. As protein: CASSLYFGTQETQYF.

The J gene is TRBJ2-7, the V gene TRBV11-2; TRBD1 matches at 9 bases. The junction had 6 bases not matched to a gene; V was cut back by 5 bases and J by 1 base. Germline loops: CDR1 SGHAT, CDR2 FQNNGV. The CDR3 totals 15 residues. CDR3 DNA: TGTGCCAGCAGCATGCAACAGGGGGCTTCCTACGAGCAGTACTTC. Encoded protein: CASSMQQGASYEQYF.

This clonotype was seen ten or more times. The chain uses TRBV24-1 and TRBJ2-1, with a weak D call TRBD2 (5 bases). The CDR3 is 16 residues long. Per the germline V gene, CDR1 is KGHDR and CDR2 is SFDVKD. The germline V and J ends were trimmed by 3 bases and 6 bases, with 17 bases remaining between them. The CDR3 loop reads CATSDAGEEDFNEQFF. The CDR3 DNA reads as TGTGCCACCAGTGATGCCGGAGAAGAGGACTTCAATGAGCAGTTCTTC.

There are a few counts of this clonotype. This chain connects TRBV7-2 to TRBJ2-1; 8 bases align to TRBD2. Germline V CDR1 and CDR2: SGHTA, FQGNSA. J lost 4 bases, V lost 7 bases, and 9 bases had no gene match. The CDR3 has 15 residues. The CDR3 DNA reads as TGTGCCAGCAAACGGGAGGGCGGGGTATACAATGAGCAGTTCTTC. Translation gives CASKREGGVYNEQFF. Complete variable domain (other parts from reference TRBV7-2 and TRBJ2-1): GAGVSQSPSNKVTEKGKDVELRCDPISGHTALYWYRQSLGQGLEFLIYFQGNSAPDKSGLPSDRFSAERTGGSVSTLTIQRTQQEDSAVYLCASKREGGVYNEQFFGPGTRLTVL.

This clonotype appeared many times. The chain couples TRBV12-3 or TRBV12-4 to TRBJ2-3, with TRBD1 identical over 10 bases. The CDR3 spans 14 residues. V was pared by 6 bases and J by 5 bases, with 5 bases of the junction left unmatched. CDR3 sequence (DNA): TGTGCCAGCAGGAGACAGGGGGCCCAAGATACGCAGTATTTT. This encodes CASRRQGAQDTQYF.

The chain couples TRBV20-1 to TRBJ2-7; 11 bases match TRBD1. Losses at the gene ends were 7 bases for V and 4 bases for J; bases not matched to a gene: 6. Germline CDR1 and CDR2: DFQATT and SNEGSKA (reference sequence). This CDR3 has 13 amino acids. The CDR3 nucleotides read TGCAGTGTGCAGGGACAGGGGGGTTACGAGCAGTACTTC. This translates into CSVQGQGGYEQYF.

On this clonotype: An end of the junction differs from the germline gene, which may be a read error. The rearrangement uses TRBV4-1 and TRBJ2-7; D call uncertain. Germline V lookup: CDR1 MGHRA, CDR2 YSYEKL. This CDR3 has 14 residues. The CDR3 DNA follows: TGCGCCAGCAACCAACCACCAACCTCCTACGAGCAGTACTTC. It yields the protein CASNQPPTSYEQYF.

The chain joins TRBV6-1 to TRBJ2-3; no clear D gene. CDR3 length equals 12 residues. The V and J ends lost 11 bases and 4 bases respectively, with 13 bases between them. Germline values: CDR1 MNHNS, CDR2 SASEGT. The CDR3 region is CACNWSADTQYF. The CDR3 DNA follows: TGTGCCTGCAACTGGAGTGCAGATACGCAGTATTTT.

The chain combines TRBV6-2 or TRBV6-3 with TRBJ2-2, with D perhaps TRBD2 (6 bases). V gave up 6 bases and J gave up 2 bases, with 13 bases separating them. The CDR3 is made up of 15 amino acids. Per the germline V gene, CDR1 is MNHEY and CDR2 is SVGEGT. The CDR3: CASRATSQNTGELFF. Here the CDR3 DNA reads TGTGCCAGCAGGGCAACTAGCCAAAACACCGGGGAGCTGTTTTTT.

This clonotype was counted only a few times. This chain connects TRBV6-1 to TRBJ2-7, with TRBD2 identical over 12 bases. Trimming took 6 bases from V and 2 from J; bases not matched to a gene: 8. Germline lookup yields CDR1 MNHNS and CDR2 SASEGT. CDR3 length: 16 residues. DNA for the CDR3: TGTGCCAGCAGCCCACGACTAGCGGGGGCCACCTACGAGCAGTACTTC. Protein: CASSPRLAGATYEQYF.

This clonotype came up many times. This chain joins TRBV20-1 and TRBJ2-5; 12 bases are shared with TRBD2. Germline loops: CDR1 DFQATT, CDR2 SNEGSKA (reference sequence). The CDR3 is 13 amino acids. V shed 6 bases, J shed 4 bases, and the junction held 3 bases outside the gene matches. The DNA for the CDR3 is TGCAGTGCCCAGACTAGCGGGAGAGAGACCCAGTACTTC. It specifies CSAQTSGRETQYF.

The chain recombines TRBV24-1 with TRBJ2-1; the match to TRBD1 covers 10 bases. The CDR3 consists of 19 residues. The germline V gene encodes CDR1 KGHDR and CDR2 SFDVKD. V lost 2 bases to trimming and J lost 7 bases; unmatched junction nucleotides: 16. The CDR3 reads CATSDSSLSRTGGWNEQFF. DNA of the CDR3: TGTGCCACCAGTGATTCCAGTCTCTCCCGGACAGGGGGATGGAATGAGCAGTTCTTC.